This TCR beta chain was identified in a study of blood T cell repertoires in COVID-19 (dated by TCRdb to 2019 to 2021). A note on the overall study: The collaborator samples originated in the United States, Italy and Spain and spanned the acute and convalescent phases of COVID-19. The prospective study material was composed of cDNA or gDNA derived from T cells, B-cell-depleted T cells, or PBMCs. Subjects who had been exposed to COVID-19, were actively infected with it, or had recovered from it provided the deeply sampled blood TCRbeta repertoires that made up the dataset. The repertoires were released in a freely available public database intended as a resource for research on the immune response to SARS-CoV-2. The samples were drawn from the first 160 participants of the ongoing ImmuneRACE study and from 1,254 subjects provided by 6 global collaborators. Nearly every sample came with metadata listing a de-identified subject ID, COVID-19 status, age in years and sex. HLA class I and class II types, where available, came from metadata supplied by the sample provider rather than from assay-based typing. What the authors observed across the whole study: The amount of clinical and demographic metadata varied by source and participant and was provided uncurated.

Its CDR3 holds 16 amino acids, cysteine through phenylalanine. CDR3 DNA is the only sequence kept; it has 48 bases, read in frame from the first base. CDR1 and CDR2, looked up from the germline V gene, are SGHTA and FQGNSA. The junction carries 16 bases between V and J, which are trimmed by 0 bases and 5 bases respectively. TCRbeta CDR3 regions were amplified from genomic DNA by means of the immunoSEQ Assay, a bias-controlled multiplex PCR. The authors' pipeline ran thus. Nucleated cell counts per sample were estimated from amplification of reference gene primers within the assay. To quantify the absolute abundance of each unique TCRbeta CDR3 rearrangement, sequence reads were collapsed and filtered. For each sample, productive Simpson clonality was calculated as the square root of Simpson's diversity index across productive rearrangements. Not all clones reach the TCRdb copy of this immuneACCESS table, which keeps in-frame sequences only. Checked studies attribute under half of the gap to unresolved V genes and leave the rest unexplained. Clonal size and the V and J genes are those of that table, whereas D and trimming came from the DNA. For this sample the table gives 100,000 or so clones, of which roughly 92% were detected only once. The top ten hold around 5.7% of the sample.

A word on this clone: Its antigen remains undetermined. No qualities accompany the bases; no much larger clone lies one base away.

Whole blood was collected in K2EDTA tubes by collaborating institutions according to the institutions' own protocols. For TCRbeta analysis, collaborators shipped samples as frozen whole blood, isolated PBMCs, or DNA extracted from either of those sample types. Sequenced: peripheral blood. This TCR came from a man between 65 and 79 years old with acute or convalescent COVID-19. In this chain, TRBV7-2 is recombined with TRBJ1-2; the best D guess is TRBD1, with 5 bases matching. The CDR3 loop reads CASSLAGTEFPYGYTF. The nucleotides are TGTGCCAGCAGCTTAGCGGGGACTGAGTTCCCTTATGGCTACACCTTC. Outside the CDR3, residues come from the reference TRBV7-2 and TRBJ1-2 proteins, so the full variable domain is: GAGVSQSPSNKVTEKGKDVELRCDPISGHTALYWYRQSLGQGLEFLIYFQGNSAPDKSGLPSDRFSAERTGGSVSTLTIQRTQQEDSAVYLCASSLAGTEFPYGYTFGSGTRLTVV.